This TCR beta chain was sequenced for a study of shared clonotypes between healthy human individuals. About the research overall: Per donor, three plates held CD4 naive cells, three held CD4 memory, two held CD8 naive and one held CD8 memory.

As to this clone: Its antigen is as yet unknown.

This table comes from immunoSEQ multiplex PCR, and its TCRdb copy is limited to in-frame clones, with some not included. Of about 2.4 million clones listed, 85% to 95% are singletons. Study-wide results and caveats: Generally, naive subsets (rather than memory subsets) showed larger estimated richness.

Material for sequencing was naive CD4+ T cells sorted from blood. Indicated subset: CD45RA+ positively selected. This receptor was identified in a man between 18 and 35 years old in good health.

Written as DNA, the CDR3 is TGTGCCAGCGTCGAAGGGTCCCTTAGCAATCAGCCCCAGCATTTT. Amino acids: CASVEGSLSNQPQHF. V is TRBV5-8 and J is TRBJ1-5, with no clear D. CDR3 size: 15 residues. Trimming removed 7 bases at V and 0 bases at J, with 14 bases between. Germline V lookup: CDR1 SGHTS, CDR2 YDEGEE.